Presented here are 15 T cell receptor beta chains from one specimen sequenced in a study of blood T cell repertoires in COVID-19. Clones were sequenced by immunoSEQ multiplex PCR, and TCRdb holds only the in-frame ones, with some missing. Among roughly 250,000 clones, about 83% were seen once, and the ten largest hold 5.5%. The material sequenced was peripheral blood. These TCRs come from a human donor in a cohort sampled during active COVID-19.

The rearrangement uses TRBV7-2 and TRBJ2-7; D might be TRBD2 (6 bases). The CDR3 extends over 16 amino acids. Per germline, CDR1 SGHTA and CDR2 FQGNSA. V was pared by 5 bases and J by 2 bases, with 19 bases between. The CDR3 reads CASSPEGASATYEQYF. The DNA for the CDR3 is TGTGCCAGCAGCCCCGAGGGCGCTAGCGCGACCTACGAGCAGTACTTC.

This clone was observed a handful of times. The rearrangement links TRBV6-4 to TRBJ1-5; tentative D call: TRBD1 (5 bases). V was cut by 4 bases and J by 0 bases, with 25 bases left in between. This CDR3 spans 20 amino acids. Germline values: CDR1 MRHNA, CDR2 SNTAGT. CDR3 nucleotides: TGTGCCAGCAGTGCCCCAATCTGTTGGGGCGTTTGGAATAGCAATCAGCCCCAGCATTTT. Residues: CASSAPICWGVWNSNQPQHF.

This chain connects TRBV5-1 to TRBJ2-7; 9 bases agree with TRBD2. This CDR3 is 15 amino acids long. The germline CDR1 and CDR2 sequences are SGHRS and YFSETQ. Unmatched junction bases numbered 9, after V lost 4 bases and J lost 4 bases. This chain's CDR3 is CASSPAAGGQYEQYF. The CDR3 nucleotides are TGCGCCAGCAGCCCGGCGGCGGGGGGGCAATACGAGCAGTACTTC.

The V call is TRBV19, the J call TRBJ1-4; tentatively, D is TRBD1 (5 bases). CDR3 length: 10 residues. V shed 10 bases and J shed 8 bases, with 8 bases lying between them. CDR1 and CDR2 (germline): LNHDA, SQIVND (reference sequence). The CDR3 loop reads CATQGEKLFF. The CDR3 DNA is TGTGCCACCCAGGGCGAAAAACTGTTTTTT.

This clone has just one count. The V call is TRBV7-2, the J call TRBJ2-3; D is unresolved. V dropped 6 bases and J dropped 2 bases, with 9 bases sitting between them. Germline lookup yields CDR1 SGHTA and CDR2 FQGNSA. This CDR3 spans 13 amino acids. Here the CDR3 DNA reads TGTGCCAGCAGTCCTCTAGACACAGATACGCAGTATTTT. It is translated as CASSPLDTDTQYF.

The chain is built from TRBV2 and TRBJ2-2, with 8 bases aligning to TRBD2. J was trimmed by 7 bases and V by 6 bases; bases with no gene match: 10. CDR1 and CDR2 (germline): SNHLY, FYNNEI. CDR3 length: 15 amino acids. CDR3 region: CASSPLASGLGELFF. The CDR3 DNA is TGTGCCAGCAGCCCACTCGCTAGCGGGCTCGGGGAGCTGTTTTTT.

This clone was picked up a small number of times. The rearrangement links TRBV7-9 to TRBJ1-2; 9 positions agree with TRBD1. The ends lost 5 bases at V and 14 bases at J; junction bases unmatched: 9. CDR3 size: 12 residues. Germline lookup yields CDR1 SEHNR and CDR2 FQNEAQ (reference sequence). DNA for the CDR3: TGTGCCAGCAGCCCCGGACAGGGGAAAGCGACCTTC. Translation gives CASSPGQGKATF.

The chain is built from TRBV19 and TRBJ2-2; D is possibly TRBD1 (6 bases). Germline loops: CDR1 LNHDA, CDR2 SQIVND (reference sequence). The CDR3 loop spans 15 amino acids. The V and J ends lost 6 bases and 6 bases respectively, with 17 bases between them. CDR3 sequence: CASSQSTWTAGELFF. DNA of the CDR3: TGTGCCAGTAGCCAATCGACTTGGACAGCCGGGGAGCTGTTTTTT.

The chain combines TRBV27 with TRBJ2-7; weak D call: TRBD2 (6 bases). The CDR3 sequence is 13 residues long. The V and J ends lost 3 bases and 9 bases respectively, with 15 bases between them. The V gene's germline CDR1 is MNHEY and CDR2 SMNVEV (reference sequence). The CDR3 DNA reads TGTGCCAGCAGTTTTGCGGGAACCTTGGTGCAGTACTTC. Amino acids: CASSFAGTLVQYF.

CDR3 residues: CASSLPIAGEYNEQFF. CDR3 DNA: TGTGCCAGCAGCCTCCCAATAGCGGGGGAATACAATGAGCAGTTCTTC. This chain joins TRBV27 and TRBJ2-1; TRBD2 matches 9 bases. Germline V gene lookup returns CDR1 MNHEY and CDR2 SMNVEV (reference sequence). The CDR3 covers 16 residues. V was pared by 6 bases and J by 4 bases, with 10 bases of the junction left unmatched.

V is TRBV6-5 and J is TRBJ2-1; TRBD2 matches 11 bases. Germline V CDR1 and CDR2: MNHEY, SVGAGI. V was pared by 6 bases and J by 4 bases, with 5 bases of the junction left unmatched. The CDR3 length is 15 residues. CDR3: CASRKGLAEYNEQFF. In DNA form, the CDR3 reads TGTGCCAGCAGAAAGGGACTAGCGGAATACAATGAGCAGTTCTTC.

This clone was detected once. The V call is TRBV6-5, the J call TRBJ2-7; maybe TRBD1 (6 bases). Between the trimmed V and J ends, which lost 0 bases and 0 bases, there was a span of 9 bases. The V gene's germline CDR1 is MNHEY and CDR2 SVGAGI. The CDR3 loop spans 15 amino acids. CDR3 sequence: CASSYSQGNSYEQYF. The CDR3 region has the DNA TGTGCCAGCAGTTACTCCCAGGGGAACTCCTACGAGCAGTACTTC.

The chain joins TRBV29-1 to TRBJ2-7, with a possible D match to TRBD1 (5 bases). Trimming left V 4 bases short and J 6 bases short, with 13 bases between. Germline V lookup: CDR1 SQVTM, CDR2 ANQGSEA. The CDR3 extends over 12 amino acids. CDR3 sequence: CSVGQGRVEQYF. CDR3 sequence (DNA): TGCAGCGTTGGGCAGGGAAGGGTCGAGCAGTACTTC.

The V call is TRBV10-3, the J call TRBJ2-3; possibly TRBD1 for D (6 bases). The CDR3 spans 14 residues. Germline CDR1 and CDR2: ENHRY and SYGVKD. V was clipped by 6 bases and J by 0 bases, with 10 bases between them. The DNA for the CDR3 is TGTGCCATCAGACTAGGACAGAGCACAGATACGCAGTATTTT. This sequence encodes CAIRLGQSTDTQYF.

The rearrangement joins TRBV7-8 to TRBJ2-2; D possibly corresponds to TRBD2 (5 bases). The V end was cut by 1 base, the J end by 0 bases, with 18 bases between. CDR1 and CDR2 from the germline V gene are SGHVS and FQNEAQ. CDR3 size: 19 residues. The CDR3 DNA follows: TGTGCCAGCAGCTTAGGACGGTTCGTAGGAGGATCGAACACCGGGGAGCTGTTTTTT. Protein: CASSLGRFVGGSNTGELFF.